This T cell receptor (beta chain) was captured by sequencing in a study of blood T cell repertoires in COVID-19. As regards this clone: Other nucleotide sequences from this sample produce the same CDR3.

The germline CDR1 and CDR2 sequences are MNHEY and SVGAGI. Germline trimming cut 8 bases from V and 2 bases from J; bases unmatched to any gene: 3. The CDR3 covers 13 residues. Generated by immunoSEQ multiplex PCR, the TCRdb table keeps only in-frame clones and is missing some. Of about 250,000 clones listed, approximately 85% are singletons. Cohort placement rested on clinical history that participants reported themselves. Cohort 3 donors counted as recovered after two negative PCRs, clearance, or resolved symptoms. The sequencing sample was made of PBMCs or T cells enriched from blood (not recorded which). The chain links TRBV6-5 to TRBJ1-5; TRBD1 matches 7 bases. This clonotype was obtained from a woman in her twenties or thirties who had recovered from COVID-19. CDR3 sequence: CASRTGGNQPQHF. Written as DNA, the CDR3 is TGTGCCAGCCGGACAGGCGGCAATCAGCCCCAGCATTTT.